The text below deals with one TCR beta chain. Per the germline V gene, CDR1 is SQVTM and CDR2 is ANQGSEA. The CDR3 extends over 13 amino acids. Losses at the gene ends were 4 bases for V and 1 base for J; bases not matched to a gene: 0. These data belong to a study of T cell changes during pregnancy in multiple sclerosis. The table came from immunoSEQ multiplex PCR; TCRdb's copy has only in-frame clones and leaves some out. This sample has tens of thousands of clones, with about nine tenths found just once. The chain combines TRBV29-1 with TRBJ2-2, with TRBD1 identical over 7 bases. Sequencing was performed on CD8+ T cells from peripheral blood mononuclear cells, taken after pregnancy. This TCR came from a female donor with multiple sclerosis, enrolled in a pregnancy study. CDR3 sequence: CSVGQGNTGELFF. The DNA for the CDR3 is TGCAGCGTTGGACAGGGGAACACCGGGGAGCTGTTTTTT.